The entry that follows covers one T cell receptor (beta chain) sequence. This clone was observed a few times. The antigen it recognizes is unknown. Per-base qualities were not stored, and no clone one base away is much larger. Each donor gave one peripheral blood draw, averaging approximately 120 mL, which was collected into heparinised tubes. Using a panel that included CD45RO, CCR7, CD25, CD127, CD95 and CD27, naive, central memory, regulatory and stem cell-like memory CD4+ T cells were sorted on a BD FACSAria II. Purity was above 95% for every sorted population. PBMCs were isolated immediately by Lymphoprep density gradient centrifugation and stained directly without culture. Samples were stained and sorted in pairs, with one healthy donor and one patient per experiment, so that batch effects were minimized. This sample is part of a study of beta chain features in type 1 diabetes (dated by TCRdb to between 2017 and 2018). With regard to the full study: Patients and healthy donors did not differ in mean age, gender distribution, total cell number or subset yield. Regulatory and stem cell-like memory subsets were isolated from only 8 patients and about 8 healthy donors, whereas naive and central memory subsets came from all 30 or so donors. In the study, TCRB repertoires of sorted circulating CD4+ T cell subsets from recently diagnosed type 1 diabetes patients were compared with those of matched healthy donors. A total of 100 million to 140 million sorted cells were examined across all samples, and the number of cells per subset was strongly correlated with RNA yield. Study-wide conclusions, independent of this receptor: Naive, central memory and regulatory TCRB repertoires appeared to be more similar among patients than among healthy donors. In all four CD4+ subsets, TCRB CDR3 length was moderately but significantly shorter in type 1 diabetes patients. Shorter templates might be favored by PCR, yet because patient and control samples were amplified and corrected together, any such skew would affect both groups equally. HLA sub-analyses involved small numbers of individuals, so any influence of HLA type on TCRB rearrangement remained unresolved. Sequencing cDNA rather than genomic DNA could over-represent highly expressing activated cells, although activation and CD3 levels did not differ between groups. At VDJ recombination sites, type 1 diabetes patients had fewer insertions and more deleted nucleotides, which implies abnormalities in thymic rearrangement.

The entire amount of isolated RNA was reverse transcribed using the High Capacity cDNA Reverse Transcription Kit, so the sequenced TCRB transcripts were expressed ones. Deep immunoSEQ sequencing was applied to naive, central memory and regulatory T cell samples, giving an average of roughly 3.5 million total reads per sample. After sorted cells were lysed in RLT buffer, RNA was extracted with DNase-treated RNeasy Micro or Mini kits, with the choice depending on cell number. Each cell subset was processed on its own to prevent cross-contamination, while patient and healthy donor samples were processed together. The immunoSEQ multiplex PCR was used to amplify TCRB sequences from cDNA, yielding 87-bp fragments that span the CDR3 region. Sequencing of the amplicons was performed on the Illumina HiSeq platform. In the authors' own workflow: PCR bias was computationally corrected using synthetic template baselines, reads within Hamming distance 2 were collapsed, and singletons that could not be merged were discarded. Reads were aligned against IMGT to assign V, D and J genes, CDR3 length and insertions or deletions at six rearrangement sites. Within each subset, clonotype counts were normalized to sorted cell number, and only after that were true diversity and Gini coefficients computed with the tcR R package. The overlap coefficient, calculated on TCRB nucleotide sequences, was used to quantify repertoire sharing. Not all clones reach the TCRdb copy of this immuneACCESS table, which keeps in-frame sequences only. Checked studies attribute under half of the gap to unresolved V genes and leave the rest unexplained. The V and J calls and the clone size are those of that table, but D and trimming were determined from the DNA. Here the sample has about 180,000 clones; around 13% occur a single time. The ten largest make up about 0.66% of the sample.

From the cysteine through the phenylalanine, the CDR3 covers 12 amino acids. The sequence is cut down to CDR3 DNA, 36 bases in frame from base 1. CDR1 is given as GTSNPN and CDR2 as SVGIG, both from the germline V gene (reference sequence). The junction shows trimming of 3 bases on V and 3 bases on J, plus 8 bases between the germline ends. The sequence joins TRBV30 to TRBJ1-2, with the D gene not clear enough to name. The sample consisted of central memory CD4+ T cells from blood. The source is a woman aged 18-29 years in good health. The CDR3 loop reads CAWRGSYYGYTF. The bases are TGTGCCTGGAGGGGCAGCTACTATGGCTACACCTTC.